There are many counts of the clone carrying this TCR beta chain. This specimen belongs to a study of T cells after posttransplantation cyclophosphamide. TCRdb's table, derived via immunoSEQ multiplex PCR, lists solely in-frame clones and lacks some. Altogether 35,000 to 40,000 clones were found in the sample, and no singletons occur. The sequence came from a middle-aged man in good health, CMV-negative, and a related stem cell transplant donor. Sequencing was done on a sample of PBMCs.

The chain's CDR3 is CASSTQGAHYGYTF. CDR3 in DNA: TGTGCCAGTAGTACCCAGGGGGCACACTATGGCTACACCTTC. The V call is TRBV19, the J call TRBJ1-2, with 8 positions matching TRBD1. CDR3 length: 14 amino acids. V was pared by 4 bases and J by 3 bases, with 4 bases of the junction left unmatched. Per the germline V gene, CDR1 is LNHDA and CDR2 is SQIVND (reference sequence).